This T cell receptor beta chain was retrieved from a study of regulatory T cells in long-lasting Graves disease. Germline loops: CDR1 LGHNA, CDR2 YNFKEQ. V lost 6 bases and J 2 bases, leaving 21 bases between the germline ends. The CDR3 consists of 17 residues. Time point specified: newly diagnosed GD, antithyroid drugs for less than 3 months. Following extraction of RNA from PBMCs, that RNA was used to make the TCR library. This clonotype was picked up many times. The TCR beta library used iRepertoire HTBI primers with Arm-PCR amplification of CDR3. TCRdb redid the calling of the multiplex PCR reads with MiXCR, one entry per CDR3 protein. The sample includes approximately 350,000 distinct CDR3 sequences, roughly 10% of them seen just once. These same records also appear under a second study, on T cells in Graves' hyperthyroidism and ophthalmopathy. That publication notes: Researchers ran a first-round RT-PCR on the TCR CDR3 using the HTBI primer set.

The sample here was peripheral blood mononuclear cells (PBMCs), taken at new diagnosis, from a patient treated with antithyroid drugs. The V call is TRBV4-2, the J call TRBJ2-3; the D gene is possibly TRBD2 (6 bases). This receptor was obtained from a woman aged 18-29 years with Graves disease. This CDR3 is CASSPLLARTYTDTQYF. The CDR3 DNA reads TGTGCCAGCAGTCCTCTACTAGCCCGAACATACACAGATACGCAGTATTTT.